This TCR beta chain emerged from a study of blood T cells in healthy people across ages (dated by TCRdb to between 2014 and 2017). Turning to the overall study: Template switching captured roughly one uniquely barcoded TCR beta cDNA molecule per two T cells in model experiments. To track age-related changes in TCR beta repertoire diversity, the study relied on deep sequencing normalized with unique cDNA molecular identifiers. Donors were grouped into four age groups: young (average 16 years), middle-aged (roughly 40), aged (around 60) and long-lived (just over 80). To avoid experimental bias, donors of different ages were spread randomly across the sequencing lanes. Two additional independent replicas of 1 million unique cDNA reads from the same blood draw were analyzed for two donors (one aged 18 to 30 and one aged 80 or older). Overall results and qualifications from the work: Compared with the aged group, the long-lived group had more naive CD4+ T cells, fewer expanded clones and increased TCR diversity, suggesting age selection. The CMV infection status of donors was not known, potentially confounding age-related changes in expanded clonotypes. The percentage of naive T cells measured by flow cytometry correlated strongly with observed TCR beta diversity. Bulk unsorted PBMC profiling prevented conclusive comparison of naive and antigen-experienced compartments. Estimates of total diversity from one million sequenced T cells were regarded as lower bounds and underestimates. Observed TCR beta diversity per million T cells fell roughly linearly with age, and a significant reduction was already apparent by age roughly 40.

Counted from cysteine to phenylalanine, this CDR3 has 13 amino acids. Only the CDR3 DNA stays, 39 bases, in frame from base 1. Here V drops 4 bases and J drops 5 bases, and the junction holds 7 bases not matched to any gene. The germline V gene sets CDR1 to SQVTM and CDR2 to ANQGSEA. The library came from 5' RACE. For sequencing, an Illumina HiSeq 2500 was employed. A second roughly 6 to 11 cycle PCR used a sample-barcoded 5' primer and a J-beta primer mix. A template-switch 5' adaptor carrying 12 random nucleotides introduced a unique molecular identifier onto each TCR beta cDNA molecule. Each sample yielded at least 3 million CDR3-containing paired-end reads. First-strand cDNA was synthesized from all RNA with the Mint cDNA synthesis kit, primed by a TRBC-specific oligonucleotide. Following uracil-DNA glycosylase treatment, a first 18-cycle PCR with universal primers M1SS and BC2_uni_R was performed on all cDNA. The published analysis was carried out like this. For normalization, 1 million high-quality reads were randomly selected from each sample, with every read carrying a distinct molecular identifier. Reads sharing molecular identifiers were discarded rather than binned into consensus sequences. MiTCR, set to a Q25 quality threshold and the strictest error-elimination algorithm, was used for CDR3 identification, clonotype clustering and error correction. A nonparametric unseen species model with Euler transformation was used to estimate lower-bound total TCR beta diversity. Clones were called with MiXCR by TCRdb after fastp trimmed the public reads at Q25, and only in-frame beta chains were retained. Each entry is one CDR3 protein sequence, shown with its most common DNA and genes. The V and J calls here are based on TCRdb, not the publication. In this sample the table shows roughly 830,000 distinct CDR3 sequences, 62% of which occur a single time. Roughly 25% of the sample is held by the ten biggest clonotypes.

The donors were 40 or so Caucasian individuals from Russia, aged roughly 6 to 90 years, who were systemically healthy. Approximately 11 milliliters of peripheral blood were drawn from each donor into EDTA-treated Vacutainer tubes. Ficoll-Paque density-gradient centrifugation was used to isolate PBMCs, with at least 6.5 million per sample. Trizol reagent was used to extract total RNA from PBMCs, with at least 5.5 micrograms per sample. For every donor, an aliquot of PBMCs went through flow cytometry to measure the percentages of naive CD45RAhigh/CD27high T cells. Worth noting for this clonotype: The clone's antigen remains unknown. No much larger clone is present one base from it, and per-base qualities are unavailable.

Material: blood. The chain is encoded by TRBV29-1 joined to TRBJ2-5, with 7 middle bases fitting TRBD2. The TCR comes from a man aged 30 to 45 in good health. The DNA sequence is as follows: TGCAGCGTTGGCCCTAGCGGCGGGGAGACCCAGTACTTC. Its translation is CSVGPSGGETQYF.